What follows are 8 T cell receptor beta chains derived from one specimen sequenced in a study of T cell responses to AZD1222 COVID-19 vaccine. Sequencing used immunoSEQ multiplex PCR; TCRdb keeps in-frame clones, though not all of them. The table lists roughly 120,000 clones, roughly 90% of them singletons. The material was peripheral blood, obtained on day 0 of AZD1222 vaccination. These receptors were obtained from an adult in good health.

The chain joins TRBV7-4 to TRBJ1-5; 7 bases are shared with TRBD1. Germline V gives CDR1 SGHVT, CDR2 SQSDAQ. V shed 5 bases, J shed 6 bases, and the junction held 19 bases outside the gene matches. CDR3 length: 18 residues. The CDR3 region is CASSHPLLGQVSSQPQHF. CDR3 DNA: TGTGCCAGCAGCCACCCCCTGTTAGGACAGGTTTCGAGTCAGCCCCAGCATTTT.

This clone was detected once. The rearrangement joins TRBV7-9 to TRBJ1-2, with D perhaps matching TRBD1 (6 bases). Germline V gene data show CDR1 as SEHNR and CDR2 as FQNEAQ (reference sequence). With 5 bases removed from V and 4 bases from J, the gap between germline ends came to 17 bases. The CDR3 is made up of 15 amino acids. The CDR3 spells CASSPRTAPGYGYTF. In nucleotides, the CDR3 is TGTGCCAGCAGCCCCCGGACAGCCCCTGGCTATGGCTACACCTTC. The variable domain in full, with the rest retrieved from reference TRBV7-9 and TRBJ1-2, is DTGVSQNPRHKITKRGQNVTFRCDPISEHNRLYWYRQTLGQGPEFLTYFQNEAQLEKSRLLSDRFSAERPKGSFSTLEIQRTEQGDSAMYLCASSPRTAPGYGYTFGSGTRLTVV.

This clone was seen just once. The chain uses TRBV2 and TRBJ1-2; D not certain. CDR1 SNHLY and CDR2 FYNNEI come from the germline V gene. The V end was cut by 8 bases, the J end by 2 bases, with 12 bases between. This CDR3 has 13 residues. CDR3 DNA: TGTGCCAGCGGGGTCAGGCTGAACTATGGCTACACCTTC. As protein: CASGVRLNYGYTF.

The chain uses TRBV5-1 and TRBJ1-1; 7 nucleotides align to TRBD1. The germline V gene encodes CDR1 SGHRS and CDR2 YFSETQ. Unmatched junction bases numbered 5, after V lost 0 bases and J lost 6 bases. The CDR3 has 14 residues. Written as DNA, the CDR3 is TGCGCCAGCAGCTTGGGACAGGGAATCCCTGAAGCTTTCTTT. This sequence encodes CASSLGQGIPEAFF.

This chain links TRBV3-1 (or the pseudogene TRBV3-2) with TRBJ1-6; D gene uncertain. The V and J ends lost 0 bases and 10 bases respectively, with 10 bases between them. Germline V lookup: CDR1 LGHDT, CDR2 YNNKEL (reference sequence). CDR3 size: 14 residues. The CDR3 DNA reads as TGTGCCAGCAGCCAAGATGGGTCCGGCTCACCCCTCCACTTT. This codes for CASSQDGSGSPLHF.

This clone was picked up a small number of times. The J gene is TRBJ2-2, the V gene TRBV9, with D uncertain. The germline gives CDR1 SGDLS, CDR2 YYNGEE. The CDR3 spans 13 residues. The V and J ends lost 0 bases and 5 bases respectively, with 5 bases between them. The CDR3 DNA is TGTGCCAGCAGCGTAGGAAGGACCGGGGAGCTGTTTTTT. Protein sequence: CASSVGRTGELFF. Combining the CDR3 with reference TRBV9 and TRBJ2-2 gives the whole variable domain DSGVTQTPKHLITATGQRVTLRCSPRSGDLSVYWYQQSLDQGLQFLIQYYNGEERAKGNILERFSAQQFPDLHSELNLSSLELGDSALYFCASSVGRTGELFFGEGSRLTVL.

This clone was recorded once. The rearrangement uses TRBV9 and TRBJ1-6; 7 bases match TRBD1. The CDR3 spans 14 residues. Germline V gene lookup returns CDR1 SGDLS and CDR2 YYNGEE. V shed 1 base and J 6 bases; nucleotides not matched to a gene: 1. The DNA for the CDR3 is TGTGCCAGCAGCGTATGGGACAGTAATTCACCCCTCCACTTT. This encodes CASSVWDSNSPLHF.

This chain uses TRBV7-3 with TRBJ2-4; the D gene is possibly TRBD1 (6 bases). CDR1 is SGHTA, CDR2 FQGTGA, per germline. Trimming took 5 bases from V and 8 from J, leaving 13 bases between them. The CDR3 length is 13 residues. DNA for the CDR3: TGTGCCAGCAGCACGACAGGTGGGGACATTCAGTACTTC. Protein: CASSTTGGDIQYF.